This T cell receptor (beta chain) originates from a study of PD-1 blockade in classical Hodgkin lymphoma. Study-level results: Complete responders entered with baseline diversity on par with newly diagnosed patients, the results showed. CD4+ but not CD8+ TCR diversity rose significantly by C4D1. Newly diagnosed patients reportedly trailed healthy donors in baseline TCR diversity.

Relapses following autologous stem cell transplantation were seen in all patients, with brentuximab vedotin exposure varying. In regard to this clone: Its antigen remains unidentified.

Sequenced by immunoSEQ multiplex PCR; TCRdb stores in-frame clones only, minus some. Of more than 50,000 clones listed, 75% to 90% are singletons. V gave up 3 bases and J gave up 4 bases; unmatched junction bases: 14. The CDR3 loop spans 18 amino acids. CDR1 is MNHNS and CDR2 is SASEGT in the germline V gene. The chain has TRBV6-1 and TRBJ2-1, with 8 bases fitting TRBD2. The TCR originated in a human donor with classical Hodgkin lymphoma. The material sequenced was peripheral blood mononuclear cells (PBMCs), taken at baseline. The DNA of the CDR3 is TGTGCCAGCAGTGAGGCTAGCGGGTGGATTGCGGGATACAATGAGCAGTTCTTC. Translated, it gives CASSEASGWIAGYNEQFF.